The 29 T cell receptor beta chains below come from one sample, sequenced in a study of blood T cell repertoires in COVID-19. Measured with immunoSEQ multiplex PCR; TCRdb has only the in-frame clones, and not every one. The data show 100,000 to 150,000 clones, with 85% seen just once and roughly 30% held by the top ten. The specimen sequenced was peripheral blood. The receptor set was obtained from a woman older than 75 with acute or convalescent COVID-19.

The chain uses TRBV9 and TRBJ1-6; no clear D gene. The CDR3 is 12 residues long. V lost 3 bases, J lost 7 bases, and 5 bases lay in between. Germline V gives CDR1 SGDLS, CDR2 YYNGEE. DNA of the CDR3: TGTGCCAGCAGCGGCAGGAATTCACCCCTCCACTTT. Protein product: CASSGRNSPLHF.

This clone was detected once. The chain uses TRBV28 and TRBJ2-7; D may be TRBD1 (6 bases). V lost 3 bases, J lost 5 bases, and 11 bases lay in between. CDR1 is MDHEN, CDR2 SYDVKM, per germline. The CDR3 runs 13 residues. DNA for the CDR3: TGTGCCAGCAGTTTCACAGGGATGGACGAGCAGTACGTC. This encodes CASSFTGMDEQYV.

V and J are TRBV5-1 and TRBJ1-4; perhaps TRBD1 as D (5 bases). Per germline, CDR1 SGHRS and CDR2 YFSETQ. This CDR3 comprises 14 residues. V was cut by 0 bases and J by 7 bases, with 10 bases left in between. Here the CDR3 reads CASSLGQGFEKLFF. CDR3 bases: TGCGCCAGCAGCTTGGGGCAGGGTTTTGAAAAACTGTTTTTT.

The chain couples TRBV5-4 to TRBJ2-2; 9 nucleotides line up with TRBD2. The CDR3 is made up of 15 amino acids. Trimming removed 0 bases from V and 6 bases from J; junction bases left unmatched: 3. Germline V gene lookup returns CDR1 SGHNT and CDR2 YYREEE (reference sequence). The CDR3 sequence: CASSLELAGSGELFF. The CDR3, as DNA: TGTGCCAGCAGCTTGGAGCTAGCGGGGTCCGGGGAGCTGTTTTTT. Full variable domain (missing parts from reference TRBV5-4 and TRBJ2-2): ETGVTQSPTHLIKTRGQQVTLRCSSQSGHNTVSWYQQALGQGPQFIFQYYREEENGRGNFPPRFSGLQFPNYSSELNVNALELDDSALYLCASSLELAGSGELFFGEGSRLTVL.

The count of this clone is one. The gene calls are TRBV7-6 and TRBJ1-5; a possible D gene is TRBD1 (6 bases). Germline V gene data show CDR1 as SGHVS and CDR2 as FNYEAQ. This CDR3 comprises 15 residues. V was cut by 0 bases and J by 4 bases, with 10 bases left in between. The CDR3 spells CASSLAGHSNQPQHF. CDR3 sequence (DNA): TGTGCCAGCAGCTTAGCGGGACATTCAAATCAGCCCCAGCATTTT.

The chain has TRBV7-9 and TRBJ2-2; TRBD1 matches 9 bases. V lost 5 bases, J lost 4 bases, and 5 bases stayed unmatched. Per germline, CDR1 SEHNR and CDR2 FQNEAQ (reference sequence). CDR3 length equals 15 residues. CDR3 residues: CASSRGQGPTGELFF. The CDR3 nucleotides read TGTGCCAGCAGCCGAGGACAGGGGCCCACCGGGGAGCTGTTTTTT.

The chain couples TRBV5-1 to TRBJ2-7; a possible D gene is TRBD1 (5 bases). CDR1 is SGHRS and CDR2 is YFSETQ in the germline V gene. Trimming stripped 3 bases from V and 1 base from J, with 14 bases between. The CDR3 runs to 15 residues. CDR3 region: CASSSNPGSSYEQYF. CDR3 nucleotides: TGCGCCAGCAGCTCAAATCCAGGGTCTTCCTACGAGCAGTACTTC.

About this clone: The sample holds other DNA sequences that translate to the same CDR3. The gene calls are TRBV28 and TRBJ1-2; D gene unclear. Trimming took off 5 bases at V and 0 bases at J, with 4 bases between the two ends. CDR3 size: 12 residues. The germline CDR1 and CDR2 sequences are MDHEN and SYDVKM. CDR3 region: CASSLANYGYTF. The CDR3 DNA reads as TGTGCCAGCAGTCTAGCTAACTATGGCTACACCTTC.

The chain is built from TRBV7-9 and TRBJ2-1; no clear D gene. Germline V gene data show CDR1 as SEHNR and CDR2 as FQNEAQ (reference sequence). The V end was cut by 3 bases, the J end by 8 bases, with 11 bases between. CDR3 length equals 13 residues. CDR3 protein: CASSLQSPHEQFF. Here the CDR3 DNA reads TGTGCCAGCAGCTTGCAGTCCCCTCATGAGCAGTTCTTC.

The V and J genes are TRBV4-3 and TRBJ1-2; TRBD1 is a possible D gene (6 bases). The length of the CDR3 is 15 residues. CDR1 and CDR2 (germline): LGHNA, YSLEER. V was trimmed by 0 bases and J by 5 bases, leaving 13 bases between them. The CDR3 region is CASSQENVQGYGYTF. CDR3 DNA sequence: TGCGCCAGCAGCCAAGAAAATGTTCAGGGGTATGGCTACACCTTC.

This chain uses TRBV13 with TRBJ2-2; TRBD1 is a possible D gene (6 bases). CDR3 length: 13 residues. Germline V CDR1 and CDR2: PRHDT, FYEKMQ (reference sequence). Trimming cost V 4 bases and J 5 bases, with 8 bases left between them. The CDR3 here is CASSSDSTGELFF. As DNA, the CDR3 is TGTGCCAGCAGCTCGGACAGTACCGGGGAGCTGTTTTTT.

The genes are TRBV5-1 and TRBJ1-3; TRBD1 aligns across 9 bases. Germline lookup yields CDR1 SGHRS and CDR2 YFSETQ. The ends lost 0 bases at V and 3 bases at J; junction bases unmatched: 7. The CDR3 spans 17 residues. The CDR3 DNA follows: TGCGCCAGCAGCTTGGCCCCCGGGACAGGGATTGGAAACACCATATATTTT. Its translation: CASSLAPGTGIGNTIYF.

The chain is built from TRBV18 and TRBJ2-7; 10 nucleotides line up with TRBD1. The CDR3 is made up of 15 amino acids. Germline assignment: CDR1 KGHSH and CDR2 LQKENI. V shed 5 bases and J 0 bases; nucleotides not matched to a gene: 4. The CDR3 DNA is TGTGCCAGCTCAACCGGGACAGGGGACTCCTACGAGCAGTACTTC. Its translation: CASSTGTGDSYEQYF.

This clone appeared once. This chain uses TRBV9 with TRBJ1-2; 7 nucleotides align to TRBD1. Germline CDR1 reads SGDLS; CDR2 reads YYNGEE. The V and J ends lost 5 bases and 7 bases, in that order; junction bases with no gene match: 11. The CDR3 contains 14 residues. The CDR3: CASSPGQEGLGYTF. The CDR3 DNA follows: TGTGCCAGCAGTCCCGGACAGGAGGGGCTTGGCTACACCTTC.

The CDR3 loop reads CASSPRTATGELFF. In DNA, the CDR3 is TGTGCCAGCAGCCCGCGGACAGCAACCGGGGAGCTGTTTTTT. This sequence joins TRBV7-2 and TRBJ2-2; a weak D match, TRBD1 (6 bases). The CDR3 runs to 14 residues. Between the trimmed V and J ends, which lost 5 bases and 5 bases, there was a span of 12 bases. The germline gives CDR1 SGHTA, CDR2 FQGNSA. Looking up the rest from reference TRBV7-2 and TRBJ2-2 gives the full variable domain: GAGVSQSPSNKVTEKGKDVELRCDPISGHTALYWYRQSLGQGLEFLIYFQGNSAPDKSGLPSDRFSAERTGGSVSTLTIQRTQQEDSAVYLCASSPRTATGELFFGEGSRLTVL.

The chain links TRBV6-1 to TRBJ1-6; TRBD1 agrees at 7 bases. Germline CDR1 reads MNHNS; CDR2 reads SASEGT. The CDR3 loop spans 15 amino acids. V lost 3 bases to trimming and J lost 4 bases; unmatched junction nucleotides: 3. CDR3 loop: CASSERDRYNSPLHF. For the CDR3, the DNA is TGTGCCAGCAGTGAGAGGGACAGATATAATTCACCCCTCCACTTT.

The rearrangement links TRBV27 to TRBJ1-6; D unclear. The CDR3 has 14 amino acids. Germline lookup yields CDR1 MNHEY and CDR2 SMNVEV (reference sequence). V lost 0 bases and J lost 14, with 14 bases in between. CDR3: CASSLSPARITLHF. In DNA form, the CDR3 reads TGTGCCAGCAGTTTATCACCCGCCAGAATAACCCTCCACTTT.

The V call is TRBV5-1, the J call TRBJ1-3; D is unresolved. Germline V gives CDR1 SGHRS, CDR2 YFSETQ. The CDR3 covers 15 residues. V gave up 0 bases and J gave up 2 bases, with 9 bases separating them. For the CDR3, the DNA is TGCGCCAGCAGCTTGGCCCTGACTGCTGGAAACACCATATATTTT. It encodes CASSLALTAGNTIYF.

This clone came up a few times. The chain joins TRBV12-3 or TRBV12-4 to TRBJ1-1, with D tentatively TRBD1 (6 bases). Trimming removed 6 bases from V and 4 bases from J, with 12 bases in between. This CDR3 is built from 13 residues. The DNA for the CDR3 is TGTGCCAGCAGCCAAACAGGGTTCACTGAAGCTTTCTTT. Residues: CASSQTGFTEAFF.

The chain employs TRBV9 and TRBJ1-4; 11 bases fit TRBD1. The CDR3 extends over 15 amino acids. The junction had 5 bases not matched to a gene; V was cut back by 4 bases and J by 6 bases. Per the germline V gene, CDR1 is SGDLS and CDR2 is YYNGEE. The CDR3 bases are TGTGCCAGCAGCTCCCGGGACAGGGGGGATGAAAAACTGTTTTTT. Encoded protein: CASSSRDRGDEKLFF.

The chain links TRBV11-1 to TRBJ2-1; 11 bases line up with TRBD2. V lost 4 bases, J lost 4 bases, and 3 bases stayed unmatched. The CDR3 contains 15 residues. Germline CDR1 and CDR2: SGHAT and FQDESV (reference sequence). The CDR3 sequence: CASSYTSGGYNEQFF. In DNA, the CDR3 is TGTGCCAGCAGCTACACTAGCGGGGGTTACAATGAGCAGTTCTTC.

This clone has just one count. The chain couples TRBV9 to TRBJ2-7; the match to TRBD1 covers 8 bases. Germline V gene data show CDR1 as SGDLS and CDR2 as YYNGEE. The CDR3 has 14 residues. With V trimmed by 2 bases and J by 6 bases, 7 bases remained unmatched. The CDR3 nucleotides read TGTGCCAGCAGCGTTTCAGGGGGCCGGGGCGAGCAGTACTTC. Translation: CASSVSGGRGEQYF. The complete variable domain, with remaining parts taken from reference TRBV9 and TRBJ2-7, reads DSGVTQTPKHLITATGQRVTLRCSPRSGDLSVYWYQQSLDQGLQFLIQYYNGEERAKGNILERFSAQQFPDLHSELNLSSLELGDSALYFCASSVSGGRGEQYFGPGTRLTVT.

The chain links TRBV18 to TRBJ2-3; D is unresolved. CDR1 and CDR2 from the germline V gene are KGHSH and LQKENI. V was shortened by 6 bases and J by 2 bases, with 12 bases between the two germline ends. The CDR3 is 14 residues long. CDR3 loop: CASSRLPYTDTQYF. In DNA form, the CDR3 reads TGTGCCAGCTCCCGACTCCCCTACACAGATACGCAGTATTTT.

V is TRBV2 and J is TRBJ1-4, with D unresolved. This CDR3 is 14 amino acids long. V lost 5 bases and J 8 bases, leaving 15 bases between the germline ends. CDR1 and CDR2 from the germline V gene are SNHLY and FYNNEI. The CDR3 nucleotides are TGTGCCAGCAGTTACACCGGGAACAAGGAAAAACTGTTTTTT. Its protein product is CASSYTGNKEKLFF.

The chain couples TRBV13 to TRBJ2-3, with 9 bases fitting TRBD2. This CDR3 is built from 16 residues. The ends lost 4 bases at V and 6 bases at J; junction bases unmatched: 11. Germline CDR1 reads PRHDT; CDR2 reads FYEKMQ (reference sequence). CDR3 coding DNA: TGTGCCAGCAGCTCTCCCCGAGCGGGGGGCTCGGATACGCAGTATTTT. The encoded protein is CASSSPRAGGSDTQYF.

The chain links TRBV7-8 to TRBJ1-5, with 11 positions matching TRBD1. Germline CDR1 SGHVS, CDR2 FQNEAQ. The CDR3 contains 16 residues. V lost 3 bases, J lost 4 bases, and 5 bases stayed unmatched. CDR3 loop: CASSFRTGGLNQPQHF. The CDR3 DNA follows: TGTGCCAGCAGCTTTAGGACAGGGGGCTTGAATCAGCCCCAGCATTTT. Using reference TRBV7-8 and TRBJ1-5 for the parts outside the CDR3, the full variable domain is GAGVSQSPRYKVAKRGQDVALRCDPISGHVSLFWYQQALGQGPEFLTYFQNEAQLDKSGLPSDRFFAERPEGSVSTLKIQRTQQEDSAVYLCASSFRTGGLNQPQHFGDGTRLSIL.

The genes are TRBV7-9 and TRBJ1-4; TRBD1 might be the D (5 bases). The CDR3 spans 13 residues. V was cut by 3 bases and J by 4 bases, with 6 bases left in between. CDR1 is SEHNR and CDR2 is FQNEAQ in the germline V gene (reference sequence). CDR3 DNA: TGTGCCAGCAGCTTGACAGTTAATGAAAAACTGTTTTTT. As protein: CASSLTVNEKLFF.

J is TRBJ1-5 and V is TRBV6-1, with a weak D call TRBD1 (5 bases). The length of the CDR3 is 16 residues. Trimming left V 4 bases short and J 4 bases short, with 17 bases between. Germline CDR1 and CDR2: MNHNS and SASEGT. The DNA of the CDR3 is TGTGCCAGCAGTGCTACTCCAGGGTTTACTAATCAGCCCCAGCATTTT. Amino acid sequence: CASSATPGFTNQPQHF.

The chain combines TRBV18 with TRBJ1-4, with 9 bases that match TRBD1. The germline V gene encodes CDR1 KGHSH and CDR2 LQKENI. The CDR3 consists of 15 residues. V trimming: 3 bases; J trimming: 6 bases; junction bases outside the gene matches: 5. As DNA, the CDR3 is TGTGCCAGCTCACCCGGGGACAGGGTTTATGAAAAACTGTTTTTT. It specifies CASSPGDRVYEKLFF.